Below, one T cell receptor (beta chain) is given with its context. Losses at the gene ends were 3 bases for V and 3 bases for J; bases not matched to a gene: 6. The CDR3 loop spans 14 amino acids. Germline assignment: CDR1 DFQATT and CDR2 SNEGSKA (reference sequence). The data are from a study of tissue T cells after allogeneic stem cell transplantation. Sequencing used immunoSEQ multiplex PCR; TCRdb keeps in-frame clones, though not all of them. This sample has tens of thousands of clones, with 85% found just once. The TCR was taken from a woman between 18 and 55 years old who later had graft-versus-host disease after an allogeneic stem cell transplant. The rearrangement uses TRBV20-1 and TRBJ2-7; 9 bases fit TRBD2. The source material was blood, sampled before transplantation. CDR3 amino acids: CSASWGGRGYEQYF. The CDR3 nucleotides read TGCAGTGCTAGTTGGGGCGGGAGGGGCTACGAGCAGTACTTC.